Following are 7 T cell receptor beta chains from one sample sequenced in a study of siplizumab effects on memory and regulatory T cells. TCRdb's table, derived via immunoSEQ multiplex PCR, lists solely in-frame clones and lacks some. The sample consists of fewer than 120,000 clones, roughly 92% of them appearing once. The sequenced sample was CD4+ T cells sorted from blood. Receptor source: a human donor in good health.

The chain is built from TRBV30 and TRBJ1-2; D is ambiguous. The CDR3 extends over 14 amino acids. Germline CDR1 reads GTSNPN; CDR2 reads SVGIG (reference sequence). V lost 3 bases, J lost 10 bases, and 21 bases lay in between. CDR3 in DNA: TGTGCCTGGAGCGCGGACGGACTGATACTATACTACACCTTC. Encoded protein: CAWSADGLILYYTF.

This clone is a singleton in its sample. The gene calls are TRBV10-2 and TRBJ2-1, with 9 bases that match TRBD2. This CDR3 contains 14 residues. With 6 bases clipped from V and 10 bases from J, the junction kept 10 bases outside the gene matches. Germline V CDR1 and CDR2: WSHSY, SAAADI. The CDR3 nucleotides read TGCGCCAGCAGAAAGGGGCGGGAGGGCCAGGAGCAGTTCTTC. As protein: CASRKGREGQEQFF.

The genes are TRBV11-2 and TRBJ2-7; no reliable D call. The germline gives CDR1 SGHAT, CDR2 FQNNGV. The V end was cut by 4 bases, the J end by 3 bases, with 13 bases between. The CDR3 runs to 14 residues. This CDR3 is CASSSARSFYEQYF. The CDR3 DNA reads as TGTGCCAGCAGCTCCGCTAGAAGTTTCTACGAGCAGTACTTC.

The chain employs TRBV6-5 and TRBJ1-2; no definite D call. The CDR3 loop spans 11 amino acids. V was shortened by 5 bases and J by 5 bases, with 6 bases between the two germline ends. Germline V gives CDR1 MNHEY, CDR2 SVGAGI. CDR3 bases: TGTGCCAGCAGTACCCGGTATGGCTACACCTTC. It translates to CASSTRYGYTF.

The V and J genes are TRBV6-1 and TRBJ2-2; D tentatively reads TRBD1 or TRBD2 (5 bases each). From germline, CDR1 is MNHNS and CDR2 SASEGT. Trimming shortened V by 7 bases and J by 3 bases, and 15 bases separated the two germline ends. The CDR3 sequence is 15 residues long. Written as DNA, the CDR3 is TGTGCCAGCATCCACCGGGACGGATACACCGGGGAGCTGTTTTTT. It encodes CASIHRDGYTGELFF.

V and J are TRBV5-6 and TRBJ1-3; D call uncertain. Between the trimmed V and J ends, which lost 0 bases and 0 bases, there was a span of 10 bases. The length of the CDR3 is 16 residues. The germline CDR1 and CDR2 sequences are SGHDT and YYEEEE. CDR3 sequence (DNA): TGTGCCAGCAGCTTGGTTTTGGGGATCTCTGGAAACACCATATATTTT. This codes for CASSLVLGISGNTIYF.

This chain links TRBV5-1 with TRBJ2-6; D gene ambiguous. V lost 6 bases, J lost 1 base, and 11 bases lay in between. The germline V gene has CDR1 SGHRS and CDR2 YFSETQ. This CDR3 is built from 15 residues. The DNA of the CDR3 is TGCGCCAGCAATGCGCCCGGTTCTGGGGCCAACGTCCTGACTTTC. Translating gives CASNAPGSGANVLTF.